These 9 T cell receptor beta chains were all obtained from the same sample, sequenced in a study of blood T cell repertoires in COVID-19 (dated by TCRdb to about 2020). Library generation was performed with the immunoSEQ multiplex PCR assay. In its TCRdb copy, this immuneACCESS table keeps in-frame sequences only and misses some clones. Where compared with another copy, unresolved V genes explain less than half of these, and the others have no known cause. Within this sample are around 110,000 clones, with roughly 77% of them counted one time only. The top ten constitute 16% of the sample. Source material: peripheral blood. All receptors come from a man aged 60 to 75 with active or convalescent COVID-19.

This chain links TRBV28 with TRBJ2-2, with TRBD1 identical over 7 bases. Unmatched junction bases numbered 6, after V lost 5 bases and J lost 0 bases. Germline CDR1 reads MDHEN; CDR2 reads SYDVKM. The CDR3 extends over 16 amino acids. The CDR3 spells CASSPPQGANTGELFF. The CDR3 region has the DNA TGTGCCAGCAGTCCACCCCAGGGGGCGAACACCGGGGAGCTGTTTTTT.

The gene calls are TRBV12-3 or TRBV12-4 and TRBJ2-5; D perhaps matches TRBD2 (5 bases). The V and J ends lost 6 bases and 1 base respectively, with 9 bases between them. This CDR3 region has 13 residues. The CDR3 region has the DNA TGTGCCAGCAGGTCGGGGTCCCAAGAGACCCAGTACTTC. Amino acids: CASRSGSQETQYF.

The chain carries TRBV24-1 and TRBJ1-2; a possible D gene is TRBD1 (5 bases). The CDR3 is 14 amino acids. Germline CDR1 reads KGHDR; CDR2 reads SFDVKD. V lost 1 base to trimming and J lost 5 bases, with 10 bases between them. The CDR3 region is CATSDFGHIYGYTF. The CDR3 coding sequence is TGTGCCACCAGTGATTTTGGACATATATATGGCTACACCTTC.

This clone was found once. The chain recombines TRBV7-9 with TRBJ2-4; TRBD1 aligns across 8 bases. This CDR3 spans 15 amino acids. Losses at the gene ends were 8 bases for V and 9 bases for J; bases not matched to a gene: 15. Germline V lookup: CDR1 SEHNR, CDR2 FQNEAQ (reference sequence). Written as DNA, the CDR3 is TGTGCCAGCGACGGATATTCAGGGGGCAGCGGCATTCAGTACTTC. As protein: CASDGYSGGSGIQYF.

J is TRBJ1-4 and V is TRBV28, with 8 bases matching TRBD1. Germline CDR1 reads MDHEN; CDR2 reads SYDVKM. Trimming at V came to 5 bases and at J to 7 bases, leaving 9 bases not matched to a gene. The CDR3 extends over 15 amino acids. The CDR3 nucleotides read TGTGCCAGCAGTCCCTGGACAGGGTGGCGTGAAAAACTGTTTTTT. This codes for CASSPWTGWREKLFF.

The chain joins TRBV28 to TRBJ1-5, with D maybe TRBD1 (6 bases). V was cut by 4 bases and J by 2 bases, with 12 bases left in between. The CDR3 loop spans 15 amino acids. Looked up from germline, CDR1 is MDHEN and CDR2 is SYDVKM. The CDR3 spells CASSSGRGRNQPQHF. As DNA, the CDR3 is TGTGCCAGCAGTTCGGGCAGGGGTCGCAATCAGCCCCAGCATTTT.

V is TRBV6-5 and J is TRBJ2-5; D uncertain. This CDR3 is 11 amino acids long. CDR1 and CDR2 from the germline V gene are MNHEY and SVGAGI. Trimming stripped 9 bases from V and 5 bases from J, with 10 bases between. The CDR3 DNA reads TGTGCCAGTACGAGGCGGGAGACCCAGTACTTC. Its protein product is CASTRRETQYF.

This chain connects TRBV28 to TRBJ2-7, with 9 bases lining up with TRBD2. Looked up from germline, CDR1 is MDHEN and CDR2 is SYDVKM. The CDR3 is made up of 15 amino acids. The trim removed 3 bases at V and 4 bases at J, leaving 7 bases unmatched. CDR3 sequence (DNA): TGTGCCAGCAGTTTGTTAGCGGGAGAGGGTTACGAGCAGTACTTC. It yields the protein CASSLLAGEGYEQYF.

The count of this clone is one. V is TRBV6-5 and J is TRBJ1-2; D not certain. Germline CDR1 reads MNHEY; CDR2 reads SVGAGI. This CDR3 is built from 12 residues. V gave up 6 bases and J gave up 8 bases, with 13 bases separating them. In nucleotides, the CDR3 is TGTGCCAGCAGCGAGCGAGCGGAGGGCTACACCTTC. Translation: CASSERAEGYTF.